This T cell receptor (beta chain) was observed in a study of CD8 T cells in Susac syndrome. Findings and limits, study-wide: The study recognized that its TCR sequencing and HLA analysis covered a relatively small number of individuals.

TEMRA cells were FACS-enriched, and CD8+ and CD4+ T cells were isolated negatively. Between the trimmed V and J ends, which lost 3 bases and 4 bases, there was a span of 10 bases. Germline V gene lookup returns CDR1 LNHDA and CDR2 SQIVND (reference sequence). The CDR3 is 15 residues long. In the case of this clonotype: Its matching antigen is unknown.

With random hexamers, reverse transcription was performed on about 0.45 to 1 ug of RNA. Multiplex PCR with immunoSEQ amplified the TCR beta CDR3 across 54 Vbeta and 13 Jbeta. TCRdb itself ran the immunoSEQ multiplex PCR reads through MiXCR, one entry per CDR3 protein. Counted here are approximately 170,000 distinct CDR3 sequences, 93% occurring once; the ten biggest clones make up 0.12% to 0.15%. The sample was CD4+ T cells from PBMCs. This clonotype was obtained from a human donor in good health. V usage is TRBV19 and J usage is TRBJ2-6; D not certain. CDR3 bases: TGTGCCAGTAGTATTCTTGAGACGGGGGCCAACGTCCTGACTTTC. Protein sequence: CASSILETGANVLTF.